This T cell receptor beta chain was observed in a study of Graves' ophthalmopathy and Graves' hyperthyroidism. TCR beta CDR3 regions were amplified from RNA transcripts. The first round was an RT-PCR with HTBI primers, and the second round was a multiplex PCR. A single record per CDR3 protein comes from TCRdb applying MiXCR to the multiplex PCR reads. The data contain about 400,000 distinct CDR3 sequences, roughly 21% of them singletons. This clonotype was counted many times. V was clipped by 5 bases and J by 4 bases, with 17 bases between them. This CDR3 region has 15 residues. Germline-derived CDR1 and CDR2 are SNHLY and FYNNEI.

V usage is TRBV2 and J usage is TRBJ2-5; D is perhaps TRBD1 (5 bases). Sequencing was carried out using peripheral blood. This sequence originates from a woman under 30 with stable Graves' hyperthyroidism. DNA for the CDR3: TGTGCCAGCAGTCCCTTAGGGCAGGGCGGAGAGACCCAGTACTTC. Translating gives CASSPLGQGGETQYF.